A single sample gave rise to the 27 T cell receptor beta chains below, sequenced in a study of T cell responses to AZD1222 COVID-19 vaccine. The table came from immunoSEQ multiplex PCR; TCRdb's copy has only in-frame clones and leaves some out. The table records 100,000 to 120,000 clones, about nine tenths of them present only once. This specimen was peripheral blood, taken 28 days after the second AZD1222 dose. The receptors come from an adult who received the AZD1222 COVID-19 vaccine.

CDR3 sequence: CASSLERQGLYQETQYF. CDR3 in DNA: TGTGCCAGCAGCTTGGAACGACAGGGGCTGTACCAAGAGACCCAGTACTTC. The chain is built from TRBV5-4 and TRBJ2-5, with 8 nucleotides matching TRBD1. The ends lost 0 bases at V and 0 bases at J; junction bases unmatched: 7. The CDR3 is 17 amino acids. In germline, CDR1 is SGHNT, CDR2 YYREEE (reference sequence).

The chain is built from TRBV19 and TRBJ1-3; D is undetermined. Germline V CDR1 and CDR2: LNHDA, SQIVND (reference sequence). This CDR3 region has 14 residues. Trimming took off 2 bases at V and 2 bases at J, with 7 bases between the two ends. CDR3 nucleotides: TGTGCCAGTAGTATACCCCCCCCTGGAAACACCATATATTTT. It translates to CASSIPPPGNTIYF.

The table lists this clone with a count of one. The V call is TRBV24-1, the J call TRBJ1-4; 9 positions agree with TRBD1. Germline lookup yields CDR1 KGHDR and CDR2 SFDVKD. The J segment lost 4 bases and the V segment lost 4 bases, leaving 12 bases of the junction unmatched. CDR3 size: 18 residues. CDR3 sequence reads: CATSDKGQGTLFNEKLFF. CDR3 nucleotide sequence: TGTGCCACCAGTGACAAGGGACAGGGCACGCTGTTTAATGAAAAACTGTTTTTT.

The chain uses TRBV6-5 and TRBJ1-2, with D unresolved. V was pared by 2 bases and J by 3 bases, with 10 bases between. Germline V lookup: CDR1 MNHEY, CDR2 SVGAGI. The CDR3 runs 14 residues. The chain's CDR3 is CASSYLGRYYGYTF. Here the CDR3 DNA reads TGTGCCAGCAGTTACCTGGGCAGATACTATGGCTACACCTTC.

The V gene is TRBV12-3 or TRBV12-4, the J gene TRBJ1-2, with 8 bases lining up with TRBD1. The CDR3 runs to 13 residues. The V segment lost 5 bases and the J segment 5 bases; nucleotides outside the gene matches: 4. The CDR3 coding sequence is TGTGCCAGCAGTCCCGACAGGGGATATGGCTACACCTTC. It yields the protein CASSPDRGYGYTF.

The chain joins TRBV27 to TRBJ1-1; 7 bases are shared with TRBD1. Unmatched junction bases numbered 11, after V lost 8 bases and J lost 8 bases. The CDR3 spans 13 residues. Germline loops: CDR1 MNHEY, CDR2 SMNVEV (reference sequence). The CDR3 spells CASRPAGTEEAFF. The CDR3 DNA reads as TGTGCCAGCCGCCCTGCCGGGACAGAAGAAGCTTTCTTT.

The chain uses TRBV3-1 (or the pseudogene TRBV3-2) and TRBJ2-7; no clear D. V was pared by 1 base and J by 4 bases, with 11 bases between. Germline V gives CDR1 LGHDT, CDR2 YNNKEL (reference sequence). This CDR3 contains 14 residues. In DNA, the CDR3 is TGTGCCAGCAGCCAAGGAGGCAGTGTGTACGAGCAGTACTTC. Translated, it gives CASSQGGSVYEQYF.

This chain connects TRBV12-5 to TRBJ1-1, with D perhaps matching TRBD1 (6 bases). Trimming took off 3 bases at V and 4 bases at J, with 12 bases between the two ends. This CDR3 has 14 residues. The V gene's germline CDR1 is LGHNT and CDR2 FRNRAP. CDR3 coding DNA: TGTGCTAGTGGTTTACAGGGAGGGGGCACTGAAGCTTTCTTT. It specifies CASGLQGGGTEAFF.

Here the CDR3 DNA reads TGTGCCAGCAGCTTGGCCGTTAGGGCTGACTATGGCTACACCTTC. Its translation: CASSLAVRADYGYTF. The chain joins TRBV5-5 to TRBJ1-2; D remains unclear. CDR1 SGHKS and CDR2 YYEKEE come from the germline V gene (reference sequence). The CDR3 is 15 amino acids. The germline V and J ends were trimmed by 0 bases and 3 bases, with 12 bases remaining between them.

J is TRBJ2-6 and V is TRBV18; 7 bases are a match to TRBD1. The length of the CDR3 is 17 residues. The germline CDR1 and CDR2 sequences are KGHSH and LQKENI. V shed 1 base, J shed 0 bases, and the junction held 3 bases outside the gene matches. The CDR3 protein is CASSPRGQSSGANVLTF. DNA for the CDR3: TGTGCCAGCTCACCACGGGGACAGAGCTCTGGGGCCAACGTCCTGACTTTC.

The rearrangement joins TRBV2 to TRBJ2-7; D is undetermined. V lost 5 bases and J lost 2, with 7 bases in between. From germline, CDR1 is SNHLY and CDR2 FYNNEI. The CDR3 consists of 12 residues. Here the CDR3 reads CASSQSPYEQYF. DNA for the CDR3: TGTGCCAGCAGTCAGTCGCCCTACGAGCAGTACTTC.

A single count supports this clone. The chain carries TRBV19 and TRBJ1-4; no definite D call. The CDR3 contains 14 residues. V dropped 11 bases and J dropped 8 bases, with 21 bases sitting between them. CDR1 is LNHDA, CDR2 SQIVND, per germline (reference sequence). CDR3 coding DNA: TGTGCCTCCGGAGGGAAAGGAGTTGGGGAAAAACTGTTTTTT. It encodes CASGGKGVGEKLFF.

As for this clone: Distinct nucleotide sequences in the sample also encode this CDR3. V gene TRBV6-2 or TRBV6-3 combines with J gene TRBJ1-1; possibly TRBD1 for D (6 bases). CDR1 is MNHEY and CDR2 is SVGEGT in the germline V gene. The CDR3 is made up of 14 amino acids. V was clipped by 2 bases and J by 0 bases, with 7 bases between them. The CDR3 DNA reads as TGTGCCAGCAGTTACAGGGGGATGAACACTGAAGCTTTCTTT. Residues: CASSYRGMNTEAFF.

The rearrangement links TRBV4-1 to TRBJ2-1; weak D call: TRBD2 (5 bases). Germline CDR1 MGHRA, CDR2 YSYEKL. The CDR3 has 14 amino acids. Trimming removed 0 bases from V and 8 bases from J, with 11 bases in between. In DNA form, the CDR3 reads TGCGCCAGCAGCCAAGACAGGACTGGCGATGAGCAGTTCTTC. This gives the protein CASSQDRTGDEQFF.

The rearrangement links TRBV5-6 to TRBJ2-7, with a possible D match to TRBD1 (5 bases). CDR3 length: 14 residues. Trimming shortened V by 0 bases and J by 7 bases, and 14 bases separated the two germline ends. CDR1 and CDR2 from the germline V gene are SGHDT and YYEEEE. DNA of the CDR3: TGTGCCAGCAGCTTGGGGTTGGGGCTCGGAGAGCAGTACTTC. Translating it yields CASSLGLGLGEQYF.

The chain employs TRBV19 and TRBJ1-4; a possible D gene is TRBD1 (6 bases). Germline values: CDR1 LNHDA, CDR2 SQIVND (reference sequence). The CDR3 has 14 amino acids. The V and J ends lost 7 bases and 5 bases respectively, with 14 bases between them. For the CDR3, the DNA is TGTGCCAGTAACCCGGCCAGGGGAAATGAAAAACTGTTTTTT. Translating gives CASNPARGNEKLFF.

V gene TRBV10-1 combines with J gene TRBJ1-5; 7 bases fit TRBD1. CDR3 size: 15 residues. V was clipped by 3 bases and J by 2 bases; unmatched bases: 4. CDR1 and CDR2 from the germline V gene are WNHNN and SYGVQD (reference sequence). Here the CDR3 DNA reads TGCGCCAGCAGTGAACAGGGGCTACGCAATCAGCCCCAGCATTTT. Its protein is CASSEQGLRNQPQHF.

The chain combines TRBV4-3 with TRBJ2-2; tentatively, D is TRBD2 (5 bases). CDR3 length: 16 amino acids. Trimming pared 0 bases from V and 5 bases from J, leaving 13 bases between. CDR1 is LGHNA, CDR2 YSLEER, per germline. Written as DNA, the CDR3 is TGCGCCAGCAGCCAAGACCCCGGGGTCGGGACCGGGGAGCTGTTTTTT. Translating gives CASSQDPGVGTGELFF.

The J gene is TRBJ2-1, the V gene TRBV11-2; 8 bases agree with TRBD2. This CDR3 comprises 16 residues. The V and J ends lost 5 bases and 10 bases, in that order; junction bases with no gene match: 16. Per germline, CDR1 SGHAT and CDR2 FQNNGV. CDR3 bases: TGTGCCAGCAGCCAAGCCGTAGCGGGGATCGTTGTAGAGCAGTTCTTC. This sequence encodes CASSQAVAGIVVEQFF. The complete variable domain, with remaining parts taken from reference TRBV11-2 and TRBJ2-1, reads EAGVAQSPRYKIIEKRQSVAFWCNPISGHATLYWYQQILGQGPKLLIQFQNNGVVDDSQLPKDRFSAERLKGVDSTLKIQPAKLEDSAVYLCASSQAVAGIVVEQFFGPGTRLTVL.

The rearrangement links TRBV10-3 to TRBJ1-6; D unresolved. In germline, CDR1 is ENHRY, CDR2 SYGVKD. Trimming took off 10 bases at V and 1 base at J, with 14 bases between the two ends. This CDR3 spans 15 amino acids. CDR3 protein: CATNRGLSYNSPLHF. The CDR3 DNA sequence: TGTGCCACCAACCGGGGTTTATCCTATAATTCACCCCTCCACTTT.

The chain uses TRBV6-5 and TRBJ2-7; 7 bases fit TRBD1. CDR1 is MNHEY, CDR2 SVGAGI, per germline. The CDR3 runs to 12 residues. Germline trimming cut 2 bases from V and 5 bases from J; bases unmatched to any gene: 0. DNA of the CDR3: TGTGCCAGCAGTTACGGGACAGACGAGCAGTACTTC. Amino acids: CASSYGTDEQYF.

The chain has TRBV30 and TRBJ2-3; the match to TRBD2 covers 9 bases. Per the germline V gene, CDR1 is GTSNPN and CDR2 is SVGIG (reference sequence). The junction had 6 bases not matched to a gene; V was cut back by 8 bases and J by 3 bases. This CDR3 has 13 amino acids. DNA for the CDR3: TGTGCCAATCTAGCGGGGTCGACAGATACGCAGTATTTT. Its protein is CANLAGSTDTQYF.

This chain's CDR3 is CASSLGDRGGSSPLHF. CDR3 DNA sequence: TGCGCCAGCAGCTTGGGTGACAGGGGGGGGAGTTCACCCCTCCACTTT. The chain combines TRBV5-1 with TRBJ1-6, with TRBD1 identical over 9 bases. CDR1 and CDR2 from the germline V gene are SGHRS and YFSETQ. Trimming took 0 bases from V and 9 from J; bases not matched to a gene: 7. The CDR3 has 16 amino acids.

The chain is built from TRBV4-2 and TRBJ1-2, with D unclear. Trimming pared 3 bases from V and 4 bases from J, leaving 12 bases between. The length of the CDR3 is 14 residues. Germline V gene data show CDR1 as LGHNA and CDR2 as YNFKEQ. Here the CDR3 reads CASSQRTESYGYTF. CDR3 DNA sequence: TGTGCCAGCAGCCAGCGGACGGAATCCTATGGCTACACCTTC.

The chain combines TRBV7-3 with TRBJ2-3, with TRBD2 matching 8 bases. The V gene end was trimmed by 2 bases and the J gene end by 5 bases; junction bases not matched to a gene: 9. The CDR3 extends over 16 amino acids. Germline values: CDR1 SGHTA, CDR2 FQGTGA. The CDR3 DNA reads TGTGCCAGCAGCTTACTTGCGTCTAGCGGGCGAGATACGCAGTATTTT. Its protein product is CASSLLASSGRDTQYF.

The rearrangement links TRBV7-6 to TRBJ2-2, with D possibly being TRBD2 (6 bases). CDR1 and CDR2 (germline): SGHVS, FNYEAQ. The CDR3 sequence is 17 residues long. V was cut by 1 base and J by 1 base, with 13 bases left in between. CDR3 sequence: CASSLGSSGLNTGELFF. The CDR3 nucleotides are TGTGCCAGCAGCTTAGGTAGTAGCGGCCTGAACACCGGGGAGCTGTTTTTT.

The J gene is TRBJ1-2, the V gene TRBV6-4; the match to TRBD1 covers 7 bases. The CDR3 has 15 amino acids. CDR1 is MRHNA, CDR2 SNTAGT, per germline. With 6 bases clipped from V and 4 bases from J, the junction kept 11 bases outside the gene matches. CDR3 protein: CASSTTGSTIYGYTF. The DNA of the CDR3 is TGTGCCAGCAGCACGACAGGGAGCACGATCTATGGCTACACCTTC.